This T cell receptor (beta chain) was retrieved from a study of shared clonotypes between healthy human individuals (TCRdb year 2020). Concerning the study at large: The cohort comprised two women and a few men aged 18 to 49 years. Per donor, three plates each were used for CD4 naive and CD4 memory, two for CD8 naive, and one for CD8 memory. To estimate repertoire size and how much clonotype sharing occurs between individuals, the study deeply sequenced the blood TCR repertoires of about 5 healthy adults. To increase sequencing depth and limit assay-specific biases, TCR repertoire library preparation and sequencing were carried out by different laboratories using diverse techniques. Per donor, leukapheresis produced somewhere between about 0.9 and 9 billion PBMCs.

The research as a whole found: Pairwise subsampling indicated that sequencing depth was expected to affect the degree of clonotype sharing among donors. Sampling was limited to blood, and TCR repertoires in tissue likely differ from TCR repertoires in blood. Incomplete sequencing was indicated by rarefaction of sorted-subset datasets, despite the large sequencing depth. The genetic and exposure-history diversity represented was limited by the small number of donors. Sharing across a handful of donors was observed for around 5% of naive CD4, over 3% of naive CD8, about 2.3% of memory CD4, and about 0.39% of memory CD8 clonotypes. Estimated clonotype richness was generally larger for naive than for memory subsets. Compared with non-shared clonotypes, the clonotypes found in all four sorted-subset donors had higher generation probabilities.

CD8 naive samples were CD45RO-negative cells positively selected for CCR7, giving a CD45RA+CCR7+ population that excluded TemRA cells. Healthy HIV-negative adults with no recently reported acute infections or vaccinations were included as donors. Only Caucasian adults living in Nashville, Tennessee, USA were represented among the donors. After blood collection by leukapheresis, PBMCs were isolated using Ficoll-Histopaque density gradient centrifugation and then cryopreserved in the vapor phase of liquid nitrogen. Analytical flow cytometry was used to check the purity and quantity of each magnetically sorted T cell population. Genomic DNA was isolated from every sorted fraction and measured by UV absorbance on a Nanodrop 2000c. Using the deep immunoSEQ assay, multiplex PCR amplified TCR CDR3 regions from genomic DNA. Genomic DNA extracted from each cell subset was distributed evenly over all wells of several immunoSEQ 96-well plates, and each plate served as one replicate. For sorted subsets, 150 to 250 ng genomic DNA, equal to tens of thousands of T cell genomes, was loaded into each replicate PCR. Purified libraries were quantified with a Qubit 3.0 fluorometer, sized on a Bioanalyzer 2100, and re-quantified with the KAPA Library Quantification kit. Each immunoSEQ 96-well plate was sequenced on its own single-read 150-cycle Illumina NextSeq 550 flow cell. The published analysis was carried out like this. Because only junctional sequences without quality scores were contained in the immunoSEQ output, filtering matching that applied to full-length reads could not be performed. Sequences were annotated with PyIR, a Python wrapper for IgBLAST v1.9, using IMGT germline references to assign V/J genes and CDR3. Reads were removed for weak V/J assignments (E-value above 1e-6), missing CDR3, stop codons, out-of-frame junctions, or ambiguous translated residues. V3J clonotypes were defined by identical inferred V gene, J gene, and CDR3 amino acid sequence. To compute the percentage overlap between repertoires, the number of shared unique clonotypes was divided by the size of the smaller repertoire. Richness of each repertoire was evaluated using RTK rarefaction, the Chao1 estimator, and Recon v2.1 estimates of unobserved clonotypes. Generation probabilities for all TCRbeta clonotypes obtained by the gDNA method from a few donors were computed using OLGA. TCRdb carries this immuneACCESS record with in-frame sequences only. Its versions omit some clonotypes, under half of them owing to an unresolved V gene in the studies checked, with the rest unexplained. V and J calls plus clone size are reproduced from that table; the DNA served to infer D and trimming. This sample gives 550,000 to 650,000 clones in total; approximately 96% of them show up just once. Of the sample, about 0.12% falls within the top ten clones.

Regarding this clone: Its antigen has not been determined. Base qualities are missing; no much larger clone stands one base away.

The receptor was isolated from a young woman in good health. Sequences were obtained from naive CD8+ T cells sorted from blood. The cell subset or site label here, explained by the study, means: CD45RA+CCR7+.

DNA sequence: TGTGCCAGCAGTTTCGGAGGTAGCCCCGACAATGAGCAGTTCTTC. This codes for CASSFGGSPDNEQFF. Recombination connected TRBV27 to TRBJ2-1; TRBD2 is perhaps the D gene, given 5 matching bases. Measured from the cysteine to the phenylalanine, the CDR3 is 15 residues long. Of the read, only the CDR3 DNA is kept; its 45 bases are in frame from base 1. Based on the germline V gene (reference sequence), the CDR1 and CDR2 sequences are MNHEY and SMNVEV. The germline ends are 14 bases apart after V is trimmed by 3 bases and J by 5 bases.